The clone carrying this T cell receptor beta chain was picked up one time. CDR3 size: 15 residues. The junction had 3 bases not matched to a gene; V was cut back by 2 bases and J by 7 bases. Germline CDR1 is LGHNA and CDR2 is YSLEER. This sample was taken from a study of blood T cell repertoires in COVID-19. Turning to the study itself: Collection of acute and convalescent COVID-19 samples took place in the United States, Italy and Spain.

Under the authors' procedure: The authors estimated nucleated cell counts from reference gene primer amplification. Libraries were prepared by immunoSEQ multiplex PCR; TCRdb keeps only in-frame clonotypes and omits some of them. From that table come the V and J calls and clone size; the DNA was used to work out D and trimming. The sample records 95,000 to 150,000 clones, 82% being singletons. V usage is TRBV4-3 and J usage is TRBJ2-2, with TRBD2 identical over 11 bases. The clonotype comes from a woman aged 70-85 years with acute or convalescent COVID-19. The sample comprised peripheral blood. CDR3 sequence (DNA): TGCGCCAGCAGCCAAACTAGCGGGGGCATCGGGGAGCTGTTTTTT. It codes for CASSQTSGGIGELFF.